This is a list of T cell receptor beta chains from one sample in a study of T-cell reconstitution after alpha-beta-depleted transplantation in children. MiXCR, applied by TCRdb to the PCR reads, yields one record per CDR3 protein. This table holds 200,000 or so distinct CDR3 sequences, approximately 6.8% found once. The sample was PBMCs, taken before TCRalphabeta/CD19-depleted stem cell transplant. The receptors were sampled from a girl less than two years old with combined immunodeficiency, due to receive a stem cell transplant. CDR3s include the opening cysteine and the closing phenylalanine or tryptophan. A D gene is named only where the DNA matches it firmly. Not every row has a clone size; where given, it reads once, few, many or a size class.

V: TRBV28
J: TRBJ2-7
size: once
D: .
DNA: TGTGCCAGCAGTTTATTCCCAGGAGACTACGAGCAGTACTTC
CDR3: CASSLFPGDYEQYF

V: TRBV20-1
J: TRBJ2-7
size: many
D: .
DNA: TGCAGCCCGGGGGACAGCTCCTACGAGCAGTACTTC
CDR3: CSPGDSSYEQYF

V: TRBV5-1
J: TRBJ2-7
size: .
D: TRBD2
DNA: TGCGCCAGCAGCCTAGGACTAGCGGGGACCAACGAGCAGTACTTC
CDR3: CASSLGLAGTNEQYF

V: TRBV4-2
J: TRBJ2-2
size: many
D: .
DNA: TGTGCCAGCAGCCAAGGGGCAGCTGGGGAGCTGTTTTTT
CDR3: CASSQGAAGELFF

V: TRBV20-1
J: TRBJ2-3
size: many
D: .
DNA: TGCAGTGCTAGAGGCCCCGGGCTGGCGGCGATCACAGATACGCAGTATTTT
CDR3: CSARGPGLAAITDTQYF

V: TRBV4-1
J: TRBJ1-4
size: few
D: .
DNA: TGCGCCAGCAGCCAAGATGTACCGGGGTCTTCCGAAAAACTGTTTTTT
CDR3: CASSQDVPGSSEKLFF

V: TRBV3-1
J: TRBJ1-1
size: few
D: .
DNA: TGTGCCAGCAGCCAGGGAAGGGGTGAAGCTTTCTTT
CDR3: CASSQGRGEAFF

V: TRBV16
J: TRBJ2-7
size: many
D: .
DNA: TGTGCCAGCAGCCAAGGAGGGGGGCACATCTCCTACGAGCAGTACTTC
CDR3: CASSQGGGHISYEQYF

V: TRBV10-3
J: TRBJ2-3
size: .
D: TRBD2
DNA: TGTGCCATCAGTGAGTCTAGCGGGAGTAATACAGATACGCAGTATTTT
CDR3: CAISESSGSNTDTQYF

V: TRBV4-1
J: TRBJ2-3
size: few
D: .
DNA: TGCGCCAGCAGCCAAGCATATAGGGAGCAGTATTTT
CDR3: CASSQAYREQYF

V: TRBV7-7
J: TRBJ2-2
size: many
D: TRBD1
DNA: TGTGCCAGCAGCCACTGGGACAGGGGCCCCGGGGAGCTGTTTTTT
CDR3: CASSHWDRGPGELFF

V: TRBV9
J: TRBJ1-5
size: few
D: TRBD1
DNA: TGTGCCAGCAACCAGGGGGAGCGTAATCAGCCCCAGCATTTT
CDR3: CASNQGERNQPQHF

V: TRBV7-3
J: TRBJ2-2
size: many
D: TRBD2
DNA: TGTGCCAGCAGCTTAATCTCTGGGCTAGCGGGAGGCCACACCGGGGAGCTGTTTTTT
CDR3: CASSLISGLAGGHTGELFF

V: TRBV29-1
J: TRBJ2-7
size: few
D: TRBD1
DNA: TGCAGCGTTGGAGGGGGGCGCAGGGGGCCTGACGAGCAGTACTTC
CDR3: CSVGGGRRGPDEQYF

V: TRBV28
J: TRBJ2-1
size: many
D: .
DNA: TGTGCCAGCAGTTTTATCGACAGAGGGGTAAACAATGAGCAGTTCTTC
CDR3: CASSFIDRGVNNEQFF

V: TRBV6-5
J: TRBJ2-1
size: many
D: TRBD2
DNA: TGTGCCAGCATTCGGCGCGGGAGCGCCCTGAGTGCGCAGTTCTTC
CDR3: CASIRRGSALSAQFF

V: TRBV20-1
J: TRBJ2-6
size: many
D: .
DNA: TGCAGTGCTAGCCGGACAGTTTTCTTCTCTGGGGCCAACGTCCTGACTTTC
CDR3: CSASRTVFFSGANVLTF

V: TRBV28
J: TRBJ2-1
size: many
D: .
DNA: TGTGCCAGCAGTTTCCAACGGGACAAGGACTACTTGGAGCAGTTCTTC
CDR3: CASSFQRDKDYLEQFF

V: TRBV5-1
J: TRBJ2-3
size: many
D: TRBD2
DNA: TGCGCCAGCGAGCTTTCGGGGGGGCGAAACACAGATACGCAGTATTTT
CDR3: CASELSGGRNTDTQYF

V: TRBV7-9
J: TRBJ2-3
size: few
D: .
DNA: TGTGCCAGCAGCTCTGGGTCGACGGTCAGCACAGATACGCAGTATTTT
CDR3: CASSSGSTVSTDTQYF

V: TRBV29-1
J: TRBJ2-7
size: .
D: TRBD1
DNA: TGCAGCGTTGAAGAGTACGGGACAGGGGTCTCCTACGAGCAGTACTTC
CDR3: CSVEEYGTGVSYEQYF

V: TRBV6-2/TRBV6-3
J: TRBJ1-5
size: many
D: .
DNA: TGTGCCAGCAGTCGCGCTAATCGCAATCAGCCCCAGCATTTT
CDR3: CASSRANRNQPQHF

V: TRBV6-2/TRBV6-3
J: TRBJ2-3
size: many
D: .
DNA: TGTGCCAGCAGTTACGGTCCCGCAGATACGCAGTATTTT
CDR3: CASSYGPADTQYF

V: TRBV29-1
J: TRBJ2-6
size: many
D: .
DNA: TGCAGCGTAGCGGACAGAGCCGGGGCCAACGTCCTGACTTTC
CDR3: CSVADRAGANVLTF

V: TRBV7-3
J: TRBJ2-1
size: many
D: .
DNA: TGTGCCAGCAGCTTAATACACAGCTCCTACAATGAGCAGTTCTTC
CDR3: CASSLIHSSYNEQFF

V: TRBV6-5
J: TRBJ2-7
size: few
D: TRBD1
DNA: TGTGCCAGCAGTTACTCCACAACAGGGGTCTATCCCTACGAGCAGTACTTC
CDR3: CASSYSTTGVYPYEQYF

V: TRBV15
J: TRBJ2-7
size: .
D: TRBD1
DNA: TGTGCCACCAGCAGAGCTCGGACAGGGGGCTCCTACGAGCAGTACTTC
CDR3: CATSRARTGGSYEQYF

V: TRBV11-1
J: TRBJ2-7
size: .
D: TRBD2
DNA: TGTGCCAGCAGCTCCGGGACTAGCGGGAGATGGTACGAGCAGTACTTC
CDR3: CASSSGTSGRWYEQYF

V: TRBV7-3
J: TRBJ2-5
size: many
D: .
DNA: TGTGCCAGCAGCTTAACTAGTTCTGGTACAGGACGTCAAGAGACCCAGTACTTC
CDR3: CASSLTSSGTGRQETQYF

V: TRBV20-1
J: TRBJ2-1
size: many
D: TRBD2
DNA: TGCAGTGCTAGCTTGCCCCTAGCGGTCTACAATGAGCAGTTCTTC
CDR3: CSASLPLAVYNEQFF

V: TRBV5-6
J: TRBJ2-7
size: many
D: TRBD2
DNA: TGTGCCAGCAGCTTGCGGGGGGGCGCCTACGAGCAGTACTTC
CDR3: CASSLRGGAYEQYF

V: TRBV20-1
J: TRBJ1-2
size: many
D: .
DNA: TGCAGTGCTAAGGTTTTTAGGGGCTCCTATGGCTACACCTTC
CDR3: CSAKVFRGSYGYTF

V: TRBV6-5
J: TRBJ1-5
size: many
D: .
DNA: TGTGCCAGCAGTTACTTCGGACCTACCCAGCCCCAGCATTTT
CDR3: CASSYFGPTQPQHF

V: TRBV9
J: TRBJ2-5
size: .
D: .
DNA: TGTGCCAGCAGCCACCTCGCTTCGGGGCAGGAGACCCAGTACTTC
CDR3: CASSHLASGQETQYF

V: TRBV7-6
J: TRBJ2-1
size: .
D: TRBD2
DNA: TGTGCCAGCAGCCAAGAGGTGGTAGCGGGGGTTAACAATGAGCAGTTCTTC
CDR3: CASSQEVVAGVNNEQFF

V: TRBV6-4
J: TRBJ2-3
size: few
D: TRBD2
DNA: TGTGCCAGCCCGAAGAGCGGGGGGAGCACAGATACGCAGTATTTT
CDR3: CASPKSGGSTDTQYF

V: TRBV12-3/TRBV12-4
J: TRBJ1-2
size: many
D: .
DNA: TGTGCCAGCAGGGGTCTTAGGGGGTATGGCTACACCTTC
CDR3: CASRGLRGYGYTF

V: TRBV3-1
J: TRBJ2-7
size: .
D: TRBD2
DNA: TGTGCCAGCAGCCAAGGTATACTAGCGGGATCGGCTTACGAGCAGTACTTC
CDR3: CASSQGILAGSAYEQYF

V: TRBV3-1
J: TRBJ1-5
size: .
D: TRBD1
DNA: TGTACCAGCAGTTTAATACGACAGGGGGCGAGTTTCGGTCAGCCCCAGCATTTT
CDR3: CTSSLIRQGASFGQPQHF

V: TRBV7-2
J: TRBJ2-7
size: many
D: TRBD2
DNA: TGTGCCAGCAGCAAACGACTAGCAACCTACGAGCAGTACTTC
CDR3: CASSKRLATYEQYF

V: TRBV7-2
J: TRBJ2-1
size: many
D: .
DNA: TGTGCCAGCAGCTTACGGACGGGGGTCGATGAGCAGTTCTTC
CDR3: CASSLRTGVDEQFF

V: TRBV12-3/TRBV12-4
J: TRBJ2-7
size: many
D: .
DNA: TGTGCCAGCAGCGGTGGGGGCATCTACGAGCAGTACTTC
CDR3: CASSGGGIYEQYF

V: TRBV12-3/TRBV12-4
J: TRBJ1-1
size: many
D: TRBD1
DNA: TGTGCCAGCAGTTTAAACCCCGCAGGGGGCACTGAAGCTTTCTTT
CDR3: CASSLNPAGGTEAFF

V: TRBV18
J: TRBJ2-1
size: many
D: .
DNA: TGTGCCAGCTCACCACCAAGGACAGCTTACAATGAGCAGTTCTTC
CDR3: CASSPPRTAYNEQFF

V: TRBV7-3
J: TRBJ2-3
size: many
D: .
DNA: TGTGCCAGCAGCTTAAGTGCGCGCCGGGACCCTGGGGTCGATACGCAGTATTTT
CDR3: CASSLSARRDPGVDTQYF

V: TRBV3-1
J: TRBJ2-2
size: .
D: TRBD1
DNA: TGTGCCAGCAGCCAGCACCTCCGGACAGGGCCCACCGGGGAGCTGTTTTTT
CDR3: CASSQHLRTGPTGELFF

V: TRBV29-1
J: TRBJ2-2
size: many
D: TRBD2
DNA: TGCAGCGTCCAGGGACTAGCGCTGCATACGAACACCGGGGAGCTGTTTTTT
CDR3: CSVQGLALHTNTGELFF